The clone carrying this T cell receptor beta chain showed up just a few times. TCRdb independently ran MiXCR on the RT-PCR reads; one entry per CDR3 protein. The table shows roughly 960,000 distinct CDR3 sequences, with 18% occurring only once. These data are taken from a study of patients and donors after allogeneic stem cell transplantation. Germline CDR1 and CDR2: DFQATT and SNEGSKA (reference sequence). This CDR3 comprises 15 residues. V lost 5 bases and J lost 0, with 16 bases in between. The sequenced material came from blood, either unsorted or a sorted T cell fraction (not recorded which). This sequence originates from a human donor who was either an allogeneic HSCT recipient or a stem cell or donor lymphocyte infusion donor (not recorded which). It is not recorded whose cells these are; they may come from a transplant donor. The chain uses TRBV20-1 and TRBJ1-1; no reliable D call. CDR3: CSAAGPSQMNTEAFF. The CDR3 DNA follows: TGCAGTGCTGCCGGACCTTCTCAAATGAACACTGAAGCTTTCTTT.